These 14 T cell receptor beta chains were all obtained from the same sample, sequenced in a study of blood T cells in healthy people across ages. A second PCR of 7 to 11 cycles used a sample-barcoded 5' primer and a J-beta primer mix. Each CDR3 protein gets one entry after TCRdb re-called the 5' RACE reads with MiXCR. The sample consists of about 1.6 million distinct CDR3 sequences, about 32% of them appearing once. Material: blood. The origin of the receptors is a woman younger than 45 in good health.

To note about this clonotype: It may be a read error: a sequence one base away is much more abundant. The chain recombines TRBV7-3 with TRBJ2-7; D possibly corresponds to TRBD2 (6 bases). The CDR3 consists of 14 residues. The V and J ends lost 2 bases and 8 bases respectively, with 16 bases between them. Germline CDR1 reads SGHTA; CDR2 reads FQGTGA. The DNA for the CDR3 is TGTGCCAGCAGCTTAGCGGGACCGCCGGGGAAGCAGTACTTC. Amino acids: CASSLAGPPGKQYF.

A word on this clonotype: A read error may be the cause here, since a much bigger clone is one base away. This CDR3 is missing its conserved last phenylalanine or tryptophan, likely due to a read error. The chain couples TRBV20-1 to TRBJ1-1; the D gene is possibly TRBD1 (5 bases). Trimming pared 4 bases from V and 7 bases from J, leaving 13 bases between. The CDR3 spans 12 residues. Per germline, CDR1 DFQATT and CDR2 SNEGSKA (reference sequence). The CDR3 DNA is TGCAGTGCTACTCAAAATAGGGGTGAAGCTTTCTGT. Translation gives CSATQNRGEAFC.

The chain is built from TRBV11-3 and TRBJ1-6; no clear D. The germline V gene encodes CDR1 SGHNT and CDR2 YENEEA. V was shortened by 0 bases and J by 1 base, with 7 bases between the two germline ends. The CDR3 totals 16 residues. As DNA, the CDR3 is TGTGCCAGCAGCTTAGATGGCAAGTCCTATAATTCACCCCTCCACTTT. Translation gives CASSLDGKSYNSPLHF.

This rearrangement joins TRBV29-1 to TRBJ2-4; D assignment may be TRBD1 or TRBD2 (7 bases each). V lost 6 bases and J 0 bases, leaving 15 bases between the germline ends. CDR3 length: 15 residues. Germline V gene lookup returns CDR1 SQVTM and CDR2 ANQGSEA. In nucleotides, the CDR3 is TGCAGCGTCTGGGAGGGGACAGCAGCCAAAAACATTCAGTACTTC. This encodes CSVWEGTAAKNIQYF.

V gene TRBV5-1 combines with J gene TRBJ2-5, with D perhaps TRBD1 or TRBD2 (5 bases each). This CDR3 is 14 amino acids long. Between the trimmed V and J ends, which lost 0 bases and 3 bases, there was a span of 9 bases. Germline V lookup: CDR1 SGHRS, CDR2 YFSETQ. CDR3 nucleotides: TGCGCCAGCAGCTTGGCGGGACCCAAAGAGACCCAGTACTTC. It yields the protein CASSLAGPKETQYF.

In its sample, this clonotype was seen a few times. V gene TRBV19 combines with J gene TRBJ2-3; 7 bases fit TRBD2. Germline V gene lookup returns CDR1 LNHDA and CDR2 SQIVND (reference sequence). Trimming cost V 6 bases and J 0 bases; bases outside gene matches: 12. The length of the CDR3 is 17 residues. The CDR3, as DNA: TGTGCCAGTAGAGGGGCTAGCGGAACCTCTAGCACAGATACGCAGTATTTT. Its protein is CASRGASGTSSTDTQYF.

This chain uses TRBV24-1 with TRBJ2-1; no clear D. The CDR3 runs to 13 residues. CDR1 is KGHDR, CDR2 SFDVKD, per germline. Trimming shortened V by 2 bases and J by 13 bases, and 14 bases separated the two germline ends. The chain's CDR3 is CATSDYSVFGQFF. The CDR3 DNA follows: TGTGCCACCAGTGATTATTCGGTCTTCGGCCAGTTCTTC.

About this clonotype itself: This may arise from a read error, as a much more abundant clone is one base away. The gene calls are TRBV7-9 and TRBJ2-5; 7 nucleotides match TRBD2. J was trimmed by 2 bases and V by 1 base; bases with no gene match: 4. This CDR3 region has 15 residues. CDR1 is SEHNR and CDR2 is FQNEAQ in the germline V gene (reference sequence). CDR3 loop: CASSLVDSGQETQYF. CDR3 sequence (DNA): TGTGCCAGCAGCTTAGTTGATAGCGGGCAAGAGACCCAGTACTTC.

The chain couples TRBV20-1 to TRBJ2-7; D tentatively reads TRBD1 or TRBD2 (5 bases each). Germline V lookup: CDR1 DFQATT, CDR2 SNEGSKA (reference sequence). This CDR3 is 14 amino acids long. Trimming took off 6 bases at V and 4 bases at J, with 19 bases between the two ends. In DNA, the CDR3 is TGCAGTGCGCCAAGGTGGGGACCTTCTTACGAGCAGTACTTC. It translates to CSAPRWGPSYEQYF.

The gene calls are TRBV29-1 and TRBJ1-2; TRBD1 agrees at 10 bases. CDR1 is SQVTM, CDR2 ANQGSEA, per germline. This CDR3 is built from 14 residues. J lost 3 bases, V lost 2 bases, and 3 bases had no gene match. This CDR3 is CSVEKGQGYYGYTF. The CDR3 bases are TGCAGCGTTGAAAAGGGACAGGGGTACTATGGCTACACCTTC.

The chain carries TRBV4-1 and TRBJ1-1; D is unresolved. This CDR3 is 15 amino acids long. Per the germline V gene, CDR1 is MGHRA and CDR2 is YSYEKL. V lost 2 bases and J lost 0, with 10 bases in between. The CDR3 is CASSQTEGLNTEAFF. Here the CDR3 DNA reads TGCGCCAGCAGCCAAACAGAGGGCTTGAACACTGAAGCTTTCTTT.

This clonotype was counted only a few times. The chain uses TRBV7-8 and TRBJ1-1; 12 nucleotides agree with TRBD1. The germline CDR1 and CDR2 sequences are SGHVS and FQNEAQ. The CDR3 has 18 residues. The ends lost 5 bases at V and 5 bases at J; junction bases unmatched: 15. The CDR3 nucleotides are TGTGCCAGCAGCCCATCTCTCCGGGACAGGGGGCGTAAGACTGAAGCTTTCTTT. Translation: CASSPSLRDRGRKTEAFF.

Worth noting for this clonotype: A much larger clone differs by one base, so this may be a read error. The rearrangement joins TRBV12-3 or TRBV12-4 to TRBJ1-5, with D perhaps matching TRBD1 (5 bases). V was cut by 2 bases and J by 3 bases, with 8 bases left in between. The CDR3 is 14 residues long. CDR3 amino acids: CASSLRGFNQPQHF. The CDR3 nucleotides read TGTGCCAGCAGTTTAAGGGGTTTCAATCAGCCCCAGCATTTT.

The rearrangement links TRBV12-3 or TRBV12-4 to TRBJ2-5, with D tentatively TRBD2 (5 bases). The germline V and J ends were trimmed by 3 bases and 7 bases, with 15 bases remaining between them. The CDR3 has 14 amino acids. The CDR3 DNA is TGTGCCAGCAGTTTCACTAGGGCGGGCGCGACCCAGTACTTC. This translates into CASSFTRAGATQYF.